This T cell receptor beta chain appears in the sequencing data of a study of T cell responses to AZD1222 COVID-19 vaccine. General study results and limits: Repertoire sampling happened only post peak T cell response. Increases in Spike-specific TCR breadth and depth were seen after two AZD1222 doses. Nearly half of spike-specific TCRs reportedly target variant regions that are unmutated in the B.1.351 and B.1.1.7 variants.

The table came from immunoSEQ multiplex PCR; TCRdb's copy has only in-frame clones and leaves some out. The sample carries about 150,000 clones, more than 85% recorded once. Concerning this clone itself: The antigen remains undetermined.

The sample here was peripheral blood, taken on day 0 of AZD1222 vaccination. This TCR derives from an adult in good health.

The CDR3 coding sequence is TGTGCCAGCAGCCCGTCTAGAAACACCATATATTTT. It yields the protein CASSPSRNTIYF. This sequence joins TRBV6-6 and TRBJ1-3; D is uncertain. The CDR3 has 12 residues. Germline CDR1 reads MNHNY; CDR2 reads SVGAGI (reference sequence). V was cut by 6 bases and J by 5 bases, with 8 bases left in between.